This T cell receptor beta chain was profiled in a study of cytomegalovirus exposure and HLA in healthy donors (dated by TCRdb to 2017 to 2019). For the study in its entirety: In an earlier analysis of around 540 of the donors, approximately 260 Gb of sequence data and some 120 million unique TCR beta sequences from 150 million to 200 million T cells were reported. Roughly 300 gigabases of sequencing data and 70 million to 100 million unique TCR sequences were included in an early release covering under 650 HLA-typed donors. Of the 300 to 450 genotyped donors, approximately 80% fell in the genetic ancestry cluster associated with self-reported Caucasian donors. The study was designed to test whether signatures of past pathogen exposure could be identified by cataloging public T cell receptors. The study used immunosequencing to profile the T cell repertoires of under 700 subjects and linked those repertoires to cytomegalovirus serostatus. A separate validation cohort of roughly 110 different subjects was used in addition to the roughly 720-subject first cohort. To predict cytomegalovirus infection status, the study brought together high-throughput TCR immunosequencing, statistical association of individual TCRs with disease status, and machine learning. To study patterns of TCR occurrence, a later analysis re-analyzed previously published TCR beta repertoires from 666 donors and added high-resolution HLA genotyping. Rather than using new phenotypic data, the later analysis identified candidate immune exposures from TCR beta sequences and from how often those sequences occurred across donors. To decide whether each TCR beta V gene segment behaved as functional or pseudogenic, an earlier analysis of 587 of the donors relied on high-throughput TCR beta sequencing. Donor age, sex, ethnicity and CMV serostatus were compiled together with the repertoire data. A later genetic analysis used genome-wide SNP genotypes for about 55% of the 666 donors, treating that subset as a discovery cohort. Every discovery cohort repertoire had been produced on one sequencing platform. Class I and class II HLA loci were covered by the typing at four-digit resolution. Typing coverage varied by locus: roughly 629-640 donors for A, B, C, DRB1 and DQB1; more than 500 for DQA1; approximately 610 for DPA1; around 450 for DPB1. Roughly 5 DR-DQ haplotypes were handled as single units for association and clustering because linkage in the cohort was strong. On average, around 230,000 unique TCR beta nucleotide sequences were sequenced per donor among several hundred genotyped donors of the cohort, with roughly 18% of those sequences being non-productive. What the authors observed across the whole study: A further reported finding was that TCR beta sequences accurately predicted the HLA-A and HLA-B alleles for most subjects in the first cohort. The authors suggested that the approach could potentially be extended to other disease states and immunological phenotypes. Some IMGT-functional V segments, including TRBV6-2 and TRBV6-3, could not be distinguished by the 87-base-pair reads and were therefore excluded. In a later analysis, several top co-occurrence clusters were reported to appear linked to parvovirus B19, influenza, CMV and Epstein-Barr virus. Correlated functional status among segregating V segments might be attributable to linkage disequilibrium, but an unknown experimental factor could not be ruled out. The only immune exposure information available for the cohort was CMV serostatus. A group of highly shared sequence variants was considered likely to be a technical artifact of the sequencing pipeline. In a later analysis, most CMV-associated TCR beta chains were found to appear HLA-restricted, with HLA associations seemingly driven largely by CMV exposure. The study gave a list of about 160 TCR beta chains associated with cytomegalovirus. Strong co-occurrence of HLA alleles, especially DR and DQ, made assigning TCR associations to individual alleles difficult. An association between a missense DCLRE1C variant and V-gene and J-gene trimming of TCR beta chains was found in a later genetic analysis and replicated in an independent cohort. A later analysis found that TCR association rates varied across HLA loci, with DRB1 alleles showing the most associated TCRs and HLA-C alleles the fewest. Because counts were too low, about 18 rarely observed V segments, including chromosome 9 orphons, were excluded from the earlier analysis of fewer than 650 of the donors. While some public TCRs were present in many individuals, most TCR sequences turned up only very rarely across donors. In both the original and validation cohorts, the classifier was reported to diagnose cytomegalovirus status with high specificity and sensitivity. The presence/absence analyses assumed that sequencing depth was roughly uniform across donors, and that assumption may not be true. A few of the identified cytomegalovirus-associated TCR beta chains were confirmed in vitro to be specific for cytomegalovirus antigens. In an earlier analysis of approximately 590 of the donors, most TCR beta V segments appeared in productive rearrangements about 87% or about 30% of the time, broadly matching IMGT annotations. A later analysis found that HLA-associated TCR beta chains were more clonally expanded and had lower generation probabilities than equally common non-associated chains. Because some donors lacked HLA typing at each locus, the association tests relied only on the typed subset. According to a later genetic analysis, donors in an Asian-associated ancestry cluster had fewer N-insertions in productive TCRs than the approximately 670-donor mean. In a later analysis, around 17,000 TCR beta sequences were associated with specific HLA alleles at a false discovery rate of 0.05. Only TCR beta chains were sequenced in this cohort, and the absence of alpha or paired-chain data limited detectable features.

Libraries were built with the immunoSEQ multiplex PCR assay. A mixture of 60 forward primers for TCR Vbeta segments and 13 reverse primers for TCR Jbeta segments was used in the multiplex PCR. A multiplex PCR assay on genomic DNA amplified the CDR3 region of rearranged TCR beta genes. The Illumina HiSeq System was used to sequence the amplified TCR beta libraries as 87-base-pair reads. As for how the authors treated the data: A later analysis tallied 80 million to 95 million unique TCR beta chains across the 640 or so repertoires, and about 10 million of those chains were shared by two or more donors. Raw reads were error-corrected and collapsed into unique sequences with a nearest-neighbor algorithm that merged closely related sequences to remove PCR and sequencing errors. To assign V, D and J gene segments, CDR3 sequences were aligned to IMGT reference sequences. Each retained sequence needed at least a six-nucleotide match to both a V gene segment and a J gene segment. A rearrangement counted as productive if the CDR3 had no stop codons and remained in frame with V and J, and every other rearrangement counted as non-productive. Following IMGT convention, CDR3 was defined as the stretch from the second conserved V-encoded cysteine to the conserved J-encoded phenylalanine. In an earlier analysis of approximately 500 of the donors, sequences lacking an unambiguous match to a single V gene segment were excluded. An earlier analysis of a few hundred of the donors classified V segments as functional when productive rearrangements were above 56.7% and as segregating when the standard deviation between donors was above 5%. A statistical classification framework was built to diagnose cytomegalovirus status from the catalog of TCR beta chain sequences. In a later analysis, V and J genes were assigned by comparing TCR nucleotide sequences against IMGT/GENE-DB human TR gene sequences. The TCRdist pipeline was used in a later analysis to assign CDR3 sequences and most-parsimonious VDJ recombination scenarios. In a later analysis, each TCR beta chain was defined by its CDR3 amino acid sequence together with its V-gene family, and reads without a unique V-gene family were excluded. A later analysis removed several hundred highly shared, low-generation-probability nucleotide sequences to deal with suspected cross-contamination and a sequencing artifact. In a later analysis, a clonal expansion index for each public chain was calculated from normalized within-repertoire ranks of inferred template counts. In a later analysis, generation probabilities were computed using a VDJ recombination model fitted to out-of-frame rearrangements, and the results were checked against IGoR. Hypergeometric tests were used in a later analysis to score TCR-TCR, TCR-HLA and TCR-CMV co-occurrence, with a repertoire-size bias correction applied to the TCR pairs. False discovery rates were estimated in a later analysis by permuting HLA or CMV assignments 20 times. In a later analysis, co-occurring TCRs were grouped using DBSCAN, with TCRdist sequence similarity added in when clustering inside HLA-allele-positive subsets. Repertoires with fewer than 30,000 or more than 120,000 public chains, plus five repertoires with anomalous nucleotide sharing, were excluded from co-occurrence clustering. TCRdb took over this immuneACCESS table, retaining in-frame rearrangements with V and J assigned. Such tables are incomplete; in checked studies, under half of the missing clones stem from an unresolved V gene, and the remainder is unexplained. That table gives V, J and clone size, and the DNA gave D and trimming. This sample lists some 150,000 clones; roughly 80% were detected once. The top ten hold about 5.6% of the sample.

The germline V and J ends show losses of 2 bases and 3 bases respectively, and no gene match explains 1 base of the junction. CDR1 and CDR2 (SGHRS, YFSETQ) derive from the germline V gene. The CDR3 runs 13 amino acids, cysteine and phenylalanine included. Only CDR3 DNA remains: 39 bases, in frame from the first base. Concerning this clone itself: Its antigen is currently not known. Base qualities are not provided; no much larger clone lies one nucleotide away. The sample has other DNA sequences that encode this CDR3 too.

The cohort was made up of approximately 670 healthy bone marrow donors. At the time of sampling, all cohort members were nominally healthy, though unrecorded immune exposures were likely present. The donor was CMV seropositive and belonged to the group of a few hundred seropositive cohort members. Each donor provided a peripheral blood sample, and peripheral blood mononuclear cells were used for TCR beta sequencing. Genomic DNA extraction from the blood cell samples was performed with the Qiagen DNeasy Blood Extraction Kit. The sequence is built from TRBV5-1 and TRBJ1-2, and 7 junction bases match TRBD1. Sequenced: PBMCs. This TCR was recovered from a man aged 25 to 40 in good health and CMV-seropositive. The CDR3 region: CASSFTGDYGYTF. The bases read TGCGCCAGCAGCTTTACAGGGGACTATGGCTACACCTTC. With all but the CDR3 taken from the reference TRBV5-1 and TRBJ1-2 genes, the full variable domain is: KAGVTQTPRYLIKTRGQQVTLSCSPISGHRSVSWYQQTPGQGLQFLFEYFSETQRNKGNFPGRFSGRQFSNSRSEMNVSTLELGDSALYLCASSFTGDYGYTFGSGTRLTVV.